This T cell receptor beta chain emerged from a study of T cells in Graves' hyperthyroidism and ophthalmopathy. Amplified TCR beta CDR3 regions came from RNA transcripts. When the TCR CDR3 underwent first-round RT-PCR, the HTBI primer set was used. TCRdb ran MiXCR on the multiplex PCR reads and lists one entry per CDR3 protein. The table includes about 530,000 distinct CDR3 sequences, 17% detected once. Germline V gene data show CDR1 as SGHTA and CDR2 as FQGNSA. The CDR3 has 14 amino acids. V lost 2 bases, J lost 4 bases, and 6 bases lay in between. This clonotype originated in a woman under 30 with Graves' ophthalmopathy. Input material: blood. This chain links TRBV7-2 with TRBJ1-6; D remains ambiguous. For the CDR3, the DNA is TGTGCCAGCAGCTTAATCAGTTATAATTCACCCCTCCACTTT. Amino acids: CASSLISYNSPLHF.